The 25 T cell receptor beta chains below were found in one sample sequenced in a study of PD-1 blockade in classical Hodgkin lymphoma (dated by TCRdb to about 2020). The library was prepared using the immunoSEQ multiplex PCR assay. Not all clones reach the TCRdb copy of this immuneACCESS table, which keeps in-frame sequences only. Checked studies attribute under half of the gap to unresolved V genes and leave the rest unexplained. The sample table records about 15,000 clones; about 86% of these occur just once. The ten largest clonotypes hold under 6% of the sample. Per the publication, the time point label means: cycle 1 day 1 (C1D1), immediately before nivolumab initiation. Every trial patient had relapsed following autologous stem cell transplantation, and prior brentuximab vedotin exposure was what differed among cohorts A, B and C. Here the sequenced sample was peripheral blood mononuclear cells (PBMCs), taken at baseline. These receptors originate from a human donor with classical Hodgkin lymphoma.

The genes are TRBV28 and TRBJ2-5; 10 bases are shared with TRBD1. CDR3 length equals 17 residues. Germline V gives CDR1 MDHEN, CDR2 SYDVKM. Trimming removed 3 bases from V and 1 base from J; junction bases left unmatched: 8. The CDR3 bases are TGTGCCAGCAGTTTCTCAAGGGACAGGGGATTCCAAGAGACCCAGTACTTC. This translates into CASSFSRDRGFQETQYF.

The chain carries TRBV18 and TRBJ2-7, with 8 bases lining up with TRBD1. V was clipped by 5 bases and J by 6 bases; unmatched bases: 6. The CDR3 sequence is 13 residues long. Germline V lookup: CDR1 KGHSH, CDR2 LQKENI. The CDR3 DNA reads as TGTGCCAGCTCAACGACAGGGGCTCTCGAGCAGTACTTC. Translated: CASSTTGALEQYF.

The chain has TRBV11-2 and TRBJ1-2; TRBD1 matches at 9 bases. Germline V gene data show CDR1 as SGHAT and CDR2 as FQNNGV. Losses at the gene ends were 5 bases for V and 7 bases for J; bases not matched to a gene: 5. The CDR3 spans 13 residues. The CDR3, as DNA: TGTGCCAGCAGCCCGGACAGGGGAGGTGGCTACACCTTC. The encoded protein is CASSPDRGGGYTF. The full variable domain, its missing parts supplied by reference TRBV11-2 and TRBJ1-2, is EAGVAQSPRYKIIEKRQSVAFWCNPISGHATLYWYQQILGQGPKLLIQFQNNGVVDDSQLPKDRFSAERLKGVDSTLKIQPAKLEDSAVYLCASSPDRGGGYTFGSGTRLTVV.

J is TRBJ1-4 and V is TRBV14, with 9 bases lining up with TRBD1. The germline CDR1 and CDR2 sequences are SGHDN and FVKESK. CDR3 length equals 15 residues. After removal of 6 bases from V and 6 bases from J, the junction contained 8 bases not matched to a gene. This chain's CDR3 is CASRQTGQGYEKLFF. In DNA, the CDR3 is TGTGCCAGCAGACAAACGGGACAGGGATATGAAAAACTGTTTTTT.

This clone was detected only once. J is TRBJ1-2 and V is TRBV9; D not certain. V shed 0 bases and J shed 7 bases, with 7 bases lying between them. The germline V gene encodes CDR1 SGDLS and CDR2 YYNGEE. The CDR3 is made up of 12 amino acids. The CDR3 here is CASSVAEGGYTF. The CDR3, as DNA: TGTGCCAGCAGCGTAGCGGAAGGTGGCTACACCTTC. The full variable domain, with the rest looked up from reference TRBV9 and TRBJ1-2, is DSGVTQTPKHLITATGQRVTLRCSPRSGDLSVYWYQQSLDQGLQFLIQYYNGEERAKGNILERFSAQQFPDLHSELNLSSLELGDSALYFCASSVAEGGYTFGSGTRLTVV.

The CDR3 is CASSLRLPLAKNIQYF. The CDR3 nucleotides are TGTGCCAGCAGCTTGCGACTTCCGTTAGCCAAAAACATTCAGTACTTC. This chain uses TRBV5-6 with TRBJ2-4; D call uncertain. Trimming stripped 1 base from V and 0 bases from J, with 11 bases between. There are 16 residues in the CDR3. Germline loops: CDR1 SGHDT, CDR2 YYEEEE.

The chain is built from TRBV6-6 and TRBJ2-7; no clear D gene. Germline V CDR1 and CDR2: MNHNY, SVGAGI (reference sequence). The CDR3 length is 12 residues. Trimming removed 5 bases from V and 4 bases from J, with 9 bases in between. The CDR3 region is CASSPGSYEQYF. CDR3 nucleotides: TGTGCCAGCAGTCCCGGGTCTTACGAGCAGTACTTC.

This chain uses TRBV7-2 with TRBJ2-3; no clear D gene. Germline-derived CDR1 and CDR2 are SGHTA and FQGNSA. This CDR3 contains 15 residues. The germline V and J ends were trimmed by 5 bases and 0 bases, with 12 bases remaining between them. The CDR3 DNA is TGTGCCAGCAGCCGAAGAGAGGCCAGCACAGATACGCAGTATTTT. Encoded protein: CASSRREASTDTQYF.

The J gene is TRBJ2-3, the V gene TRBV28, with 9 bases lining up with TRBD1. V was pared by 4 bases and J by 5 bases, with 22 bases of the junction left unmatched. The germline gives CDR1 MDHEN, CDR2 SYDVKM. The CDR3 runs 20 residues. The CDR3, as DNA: TGTGCCAGCAGTTCCCGACCGATTCGTTCGGGACAGGGTATGGTAGATACGCAGTATTTT. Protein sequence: CASSSRPIRSGQGMVDTQYF.

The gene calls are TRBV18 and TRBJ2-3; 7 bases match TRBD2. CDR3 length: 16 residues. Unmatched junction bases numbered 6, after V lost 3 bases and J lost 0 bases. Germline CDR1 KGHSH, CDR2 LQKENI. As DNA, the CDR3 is TGTGCCAGCTCACCCCCCAGCGGGGTTAGCACAGATACGCAGTATTTT. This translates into CASSPPSGVSTDTQYF.

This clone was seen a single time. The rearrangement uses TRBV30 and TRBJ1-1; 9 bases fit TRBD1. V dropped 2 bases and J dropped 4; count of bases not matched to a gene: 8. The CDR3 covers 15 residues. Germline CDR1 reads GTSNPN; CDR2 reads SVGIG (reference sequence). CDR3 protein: CAWSPDRGFLTEAFF. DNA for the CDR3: TGTGCCTGGAGTCCGGACAGGGGCTTCCTCACTGAAGCTTTCTTT.

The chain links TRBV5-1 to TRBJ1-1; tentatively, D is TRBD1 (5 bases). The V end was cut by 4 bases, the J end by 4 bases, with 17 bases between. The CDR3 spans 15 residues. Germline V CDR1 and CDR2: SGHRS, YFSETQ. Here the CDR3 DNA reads TGCGCCAGCAGCCGGGACGGATCCGCGTCCACTGAAGCTTTCTTT. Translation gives CASSRDGSASTEAFF. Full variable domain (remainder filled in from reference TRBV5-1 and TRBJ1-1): KAGVTQTPRYLIKTRGQQVTLSCSPISGHRSVSWYQQTPGQGLQFLFEYFSETQRNKGNFPGRFSGRQFSNSRSEMNVSTLELGDSALYLCASSRDGSASTEAFFGQGTRLTVV.

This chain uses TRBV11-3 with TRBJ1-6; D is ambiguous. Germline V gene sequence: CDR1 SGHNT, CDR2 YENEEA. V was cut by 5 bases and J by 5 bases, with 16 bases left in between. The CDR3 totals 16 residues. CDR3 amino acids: CASSPLSRTHNSPLHF. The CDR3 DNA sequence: TGTGCCAGCAGCCCGCTATCTCGCACTCATAATTCACCCCTCCACTTT. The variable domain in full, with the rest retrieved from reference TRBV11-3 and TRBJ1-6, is EAGVVQSPRYKIIEKKQPVAFWCNPISGHNTLYWYLQNLGQGPELLIRYENEEAVDDSQLPKDRFSAERLKGVDSTLKIQPAELGDSAVYLCASSPLSRTHNSPLHFGNGTRLTVT.

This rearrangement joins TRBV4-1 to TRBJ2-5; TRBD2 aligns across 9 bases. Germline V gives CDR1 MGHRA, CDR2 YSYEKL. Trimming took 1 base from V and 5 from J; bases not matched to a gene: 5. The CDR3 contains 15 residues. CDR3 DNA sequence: TGCGCCAGCAGCCAAGTCGCGGGGGGGAAGGAGACCCAGTACTTC. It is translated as CASSQVAGGKETQYF.

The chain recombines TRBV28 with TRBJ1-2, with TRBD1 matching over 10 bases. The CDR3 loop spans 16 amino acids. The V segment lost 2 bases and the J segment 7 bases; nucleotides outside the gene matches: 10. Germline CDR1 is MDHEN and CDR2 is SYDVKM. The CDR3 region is CASSLGGTGVGGGYTF. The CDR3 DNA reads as TGTGCCAGCAGTTTAGGAGGGACAGGGGTAGGGGGTGGCTACACCTTC.

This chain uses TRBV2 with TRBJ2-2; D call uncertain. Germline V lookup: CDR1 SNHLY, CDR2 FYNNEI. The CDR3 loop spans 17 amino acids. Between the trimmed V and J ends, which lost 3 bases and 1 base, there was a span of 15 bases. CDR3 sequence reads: CASSDPEKKLNTGELFF. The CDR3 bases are TGTGCCAGCAGTGACCCGGAGAAAAAATTGAACACCGGGGAGCTGTTTTTT.

Written as DNA, the CDR3 is TGTGCCAGCAGTACAGTGGGAGGCAGGAACACCGGGGAGCTGTTTTTT. This translates into CASSTVGGRNTGELFF. J is TRBJ2-2 and V is TRBV6-6, with TRBD2 as a possible D gene (6 bases). Per germline, CDR1 MNHNY and CDR2 SVGAGI (reference sequence). The V end was cut by 5 bases, the J end by 1 base, with 14 bases between. There are 16 residues in the CDR3.

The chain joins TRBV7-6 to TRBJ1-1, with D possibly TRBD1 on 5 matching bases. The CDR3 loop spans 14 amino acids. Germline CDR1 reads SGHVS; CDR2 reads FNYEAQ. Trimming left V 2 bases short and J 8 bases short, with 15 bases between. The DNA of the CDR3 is TGTGCCAGCAGCTTATCCGGACATGAGGTCGAAGCTTTCTTT. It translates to CASSLSGHEVEAFF. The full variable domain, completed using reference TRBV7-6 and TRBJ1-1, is GAGVSQSPRYKVTKRGQDVALRCDPISGHVSLYWYRQALGQGPEFLTYFNYEAQQDKSGLPNDRFSAERPEGSISTLTIQRTEQRDSAMYRCASSLSGHEVEAFFGQGTRLTVV.

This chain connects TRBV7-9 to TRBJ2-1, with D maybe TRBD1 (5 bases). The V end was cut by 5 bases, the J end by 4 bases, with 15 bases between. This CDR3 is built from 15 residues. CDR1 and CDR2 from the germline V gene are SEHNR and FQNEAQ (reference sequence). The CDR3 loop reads CASSEGRARYNEQFF. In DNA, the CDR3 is TGTGCCAGCAGCGAAGGCAGGGCGAGGTACAATGAGCAGTTCTTC.

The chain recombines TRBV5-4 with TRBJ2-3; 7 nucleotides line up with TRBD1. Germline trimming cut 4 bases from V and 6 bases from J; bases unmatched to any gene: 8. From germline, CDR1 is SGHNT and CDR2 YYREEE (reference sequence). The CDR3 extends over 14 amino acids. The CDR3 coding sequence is TGTGCCAGCAGCCCTGGACAGGTCAGCGATACGCAGTATTTT. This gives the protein CASSPGQVSDTQYF. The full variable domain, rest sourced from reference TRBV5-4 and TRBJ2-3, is ETGVTQSPTHLIKTRGQQVTLRCSSQSGHNTVSWYQQALGQGPQFIFQYYREEENGRGNFPPRFSGLQFPNYSSELNVNALELDDSALYLCASSPGQVSDTQYFGPGTRLTVL.

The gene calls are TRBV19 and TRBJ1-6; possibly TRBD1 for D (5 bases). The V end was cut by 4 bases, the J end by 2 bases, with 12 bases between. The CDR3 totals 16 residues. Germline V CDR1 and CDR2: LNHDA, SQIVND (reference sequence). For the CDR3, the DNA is TGTGCCAGTAGTACGAGAGACAGAGCCTATAATTCACCCCTCCACTTT. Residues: CASSTRDRAYNSPLHF.

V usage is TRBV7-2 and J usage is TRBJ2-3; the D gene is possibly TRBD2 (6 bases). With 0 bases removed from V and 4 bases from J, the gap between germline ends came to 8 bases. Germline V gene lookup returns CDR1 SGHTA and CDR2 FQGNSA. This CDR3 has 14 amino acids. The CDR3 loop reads CASSLAREADTQYF. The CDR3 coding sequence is TGTGCCAGCAGCTTAGCCAGGGAGGCAGATACGCAGTATTTT.

The CDR3 spells CASSITGTDEKLFF. The DNA for the CDR3 is TGTGCCAGTAGTATAACAGGGACGGACGAAAAACTGTTTTTT. J is TRBJ1-4 and V is TRBV19; a weak D match, TRBD1 (6 bases). This CDR3 is built from 14 residues. Germline V gives CDR1 LNHDA, CDR2 SQIVND (reference sequence). V was trimmed by 2 bases and J by 8 bases, leaving 12 bases between them.

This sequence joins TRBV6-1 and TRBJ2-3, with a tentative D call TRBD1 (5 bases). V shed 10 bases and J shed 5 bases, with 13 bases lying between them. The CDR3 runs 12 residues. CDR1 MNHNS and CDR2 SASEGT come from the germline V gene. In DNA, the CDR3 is TGTGCCATCCTCCCCACAGGAGATACGCAGTATTTT. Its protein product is CAILPTGDTQYF.

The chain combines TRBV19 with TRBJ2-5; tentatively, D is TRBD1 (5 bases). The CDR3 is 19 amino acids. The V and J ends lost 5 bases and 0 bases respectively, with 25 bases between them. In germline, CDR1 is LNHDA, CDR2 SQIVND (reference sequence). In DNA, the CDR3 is TGTGCCAGTAGTTCTCGACAGAAGGGATTTTTAAGGTACCAAGAGACCCAGTACTTC. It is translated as CASSSRQKGFLRYQETQYF.